This TCR beta chain appears in the sequencing data of a study of cytomegalovirus exposure and HLA in healthy donors. Study outcomes and limitations: Cytomegalovirus association was listed for 150 or so TCR beta chains. CMV serostatus was the sole immune exposure information available.

This PCR relied on a set of 60 Vbeta primers and 13 Jbeta primers. Authors' processing steps: An analysis that came later counted 80 million or so unique TCR beta chains, approximately 9.9 million shared. Profiled with immunoSEQ multiplex PCR; TCRdb holds only in-frame clones, not every one. The D gene and trimming were derived from the DNA, and the V and J assignments and clone size from that table. This sample has 90,000 to 150,000 clones, with more than 60% found just once. The CDR3 covers 15 residues. The V gene end was trimmed by 6 bases and the J gene end by 8 bases; junction bases not matched to a gene: 7. The germline V gene encodes CDR1 MNHEY and CDR2 SMNVEV (reference sequence). About this clone: Its antigen is still unknown.

The V gene is TRBV27, the J gene TRBJ2-1; 13 nucleotides match TRBD2. This TCR derives from a woman aged 40 to 55 in good health and CMV-seronegative. Source material: PBMCs. The CDR3: CASRTGTSGVYEQFF. The CDR3 coding sequence is TGTGCCAGCAGGACCGGGACTAGCGGGGTATATGAGCAGTTCTTC.